These T cell receptor beta chains were read from a single sample in a study of blood T cell repertoires in COVID-19. Data came from immunoSEQ multiplex PCR; TCRdb stores just in-frame clones and leaves some out. The sample yields over 150,000 clones, 80% to 85% seen once. The specimen was peripheral blood. The receptor source for this set is a man in his sixties or seventies with active or convalescent COVID-19. The CDR3 runs from the conserved cysteine through the conserved F or W. Each record gives: V gene, clone size, J gene, D gene, CDR3 DNA, CDR3 protein. The D gene is left open where the match is weak. Clone size appears in some rows only: once, few, many, or a class for an expanded clone.

v_call: TRBV4-2; clone_size: -; j_call: TRBJ2-2; d_call: -; cdr3_nt: TGTGCCAGCAGCCAAGCGGAGGGTAGCACCGGGGAGCTGTTTTTT; cdr3_aa: CASSQAEGSTGELFF
v_call: TRBV5-1; clone_size: once; j_call: TRBJ1-2; d_call: -; cdr3_nt: TGCGCCAGCAGCTTCTTAGGGCCGAATGGAGGCTATGGCTACACCTTC; cdr3_aa: CASSFLGPNGGYGYTF
v_call: TRBV11-2; clone_size: -; j_call: TRBJ1-2; d_call: TRBD1; cdr3_nt: TGTGCCAGCAGCCCCAGGGGCAGGGGGCAAGGTGGCTACACCTTC; cdr3_aa: CASSPRGRGQGGYTF
v_call: TRBV24-1; clone_size: -; j_call: TRBJ2-1; d_call: -; cdr3_nt: TGTGCCACCAGTGATTTTGGAGGGAGGTACGACAATGAGCAGTTCTTC; cdr3_aa: CATSDFGGRYDNEQFF
v_call: TRBV7-2; clone_size: -; j_call: TRBJ1-1; d_call: -; cdr3_nt: TGTGCCAGCAGCTCCTACACTGAAGCTTTCTTT; cdr3_aa: CASSSYTEAFF
v_call: TRBV7-2; clone_size: -; j_call: TRBJ1-3; d_call: TRBD1; cdr3_nt: TGTGCCAGCAGCTTTGACAGGGGCCCTGGAAACACCATATATTTT; cdr3_aa: CASSFDRGPGNTIYF
v_call: TRBV10-1; clone_size: -; j_call: TRBJ2-4; d_call: TRBD1; cdr3_nt: TGCGCCAGCAGTGGGACAGGCTCCAAAAACATTCAGTACTTC; cdr3_aa: CASSGTGSKNIQYF
v_call: TRBV7-8; clone_size: -; j_call: TRBJ1-1; d_call: -; cdr3_nt: TGTGCCAGCAGCTTCAGGGAGAACACTGAAGCTTTCTTT; cdr3_aa: CASSFRENTEAFF
v_call: TRBV11-2; clone_size: -; j_call: TRBJ1-4; d_call: -; cdr3_nt: TGTGCCAGCAGCTTAGTGGGGGGGACTAATGAAAAACTGTTTTTT; cdr3_aa: CASSLVGGTNEKLFF
v_call: TRBV5-1; clone_size: -; j_call: TRBJ1-1; d_call: -; cdr3_nt: TGCGCCAGCAGTCCCCTCCCGAGGGGGAGGGACACTGAAGCTTTCTTT; cdr3_aa: CASSPLPRGRDTEAFF
v_call: TRBV9; clone_size: -; j_call: TRBJ2-3; d_call: TRBD2; cdr3_nt: TGTGCCAGCAGCTTCTTAGCGGGAGGGACAGATACGCAGTATTTT; cdr3_aa: CASSFLAGGTDTQYF
v_call: TRBV9; clone_size: -; j_call: TRBJ2-7; d_call: -; cdr3_nt: TGTGCCAGCAGCCCAAAACACTTCGGGGACTACGAGCAGTACTTC; cdr3_aa: CASSPKHFGDYEQYF
v_call: TRBV18; clone_size: -; j_call: TRBJ1-6; d_call: TRBD1; cdr3_nt: TGTGCCAGCTCACCCGGGACAGGCCGAAGCTCCTATAATTCACCCCTCCACTTT; cdr3_aa: CASSPGTGRSSYNSPLHF
v_call: TRBV12-3/TRBV12-4; clone_size: many; j_call: TRBJ1-1; d_call: -; cdr3_nt: TGTGCCAGCAGTTTATCCAGGAACACTGAAGCTTTCTTT; cdr3_aa: CASSLSRNTEAFF
v_call: TRBV19; clone_size: -; j_call: TRBJ1-1; d_call: -; cdr3_nt: TGTGCCAGTAGTAAGGGGTTGAACACTGAAGCTTTCTTT; cdr3_aa: CASSKGLNTEAFF
v_call: TRBV28; clone_size: -; j_call: TRBJ2-6; d_call: -; cdr3_nt: TGTGCCAGCAGGCCCACGGGAGCTGGGGCCAACGTCCTGACTTTC; cdr3_aa: CASRPTGAGANVLTF
v_call: TRBV11-2; clone_size: -; j_call: TRBJ2-4; d_call: TRBD1; cdr3_nt: TGTGCCAGCAGCACGCCACGGGACAGGGGAAACATTCAGTACTTC; cdr3_aa: CASSTPRDRGNIQYF
v_call: TRBV18; clone_size: -; j_call: TRBJ1-1; d_call: -; cdr3_nt: TGTGCCAGCTCAGGGGGGGGTAACACTGAAGCTTTCTTT; cdr3_aa: CASSGGGNTEAFF
v_call: TRBV12-3/TRBV12-4; clone_size: few; j_call: TRBJ2-7; d_call: -; cdr3_nt: TGTGCCAGCAGTTTTAGTAGTAACGAGCAGTACTTC; cdr3_aa: CASSFSSNEQYF
v_call: TRBV5-1; clone_size: -; j_call: TRBJ2-2; d_call: -; cdr3_nt: TGCGCCAGCAGCTTCTTCCGGGACACGGACACCGGGGAGCTGTTTTTT; cdr3_aa: CASSFFRDTDTGELFF
v_call: TRBV5-1; clone_size: -; j_call: TRBJ1-6; d_call: TRBD1; cdr3_nt: TGCGCCAGCAGCTCCGGACAGGCACCGGGCTCGAATTCACCCCTCCACTTT; cdr3_aa: CASSSGQAPGSNSPLHF
v_call: TRBV10-2; clone_size: -; j_call: TRBJ1-2; d_call: -; cdr3_nt: TGCGCCAGCACCGGGGGTTTTTTAAATGGCTACACCTTC; cdr3_aa: CASTGGFLNGYTF
v_call: TRBV4-1; clone_size: -; j_call: TRBJ2-7; d_call: -; cdr3_nt: TGCGCCAGCAGCCAACTTAGCGGTTACTCCTACGAGCAGTACTTC; cdr3_aa: CASSQLSGYSYEQYF
v_call: TRBV18; clone_size: -; j_call: TRBJ1-2; d_call: -; cdr3_nt: TGTGCCAGCTCACTCCCCCTGGGGCTGAGTGGCTACACCTTC; cdr3_aa: CASSLPLGLSGYTF
v_call: TRBV6-5; clone_size: -; j_call: TRBJ1-3; d_call: TRBD1; cdr3_nt: TGTGCCAGCAGCCTCCGGGACAGGCAAGAAAACACCATATATTTT; cdr3_aa: CASSLRDRQENTIYF
v_call: TRBV30; clone_size: -; j_call: TRBJ1-2; d_call: -; cdr3_nt: TGTGCCTGGAGTGCCCCGGGGAGGCACTATGGCTACACCTTC; cdr3_aa: CAWSAPGRHYGYTF
v_call: TRBV7-8; clone_size: -; j_call: TRBJ1-4; d_call: -; cdr3_nt: TGTGCCAGCAGCGCCCCGACAGCAACTAATGAAAAACTGTTTTTT; cdr3_aa: CASSAPTATNEKLFF
v_call: TRBV2; clone_size: -; j_call: TRBJ1-3; d_call: TRBD1; cdr3_nt: TGTGCCAGCAGGATGGGACAGAACGGAAACACCATATATTTT; cdr3_aa: CASRMGQNGNTIYF
v_call: TRBV14; clone_size: -; j_call: TRBJ2-3; d_call: -; cdr3_nt: TGTGCCAGCAGCCAACTAGCATTGCTTACAGATACGCAGTATTTT; cdr3_aa: CASSQLALLTDTQYF
v_call: TRBV27; clone_size: -; j_call: TRBJ1-5; d_call: TRBD1; cdr3_nt: TGTGCCAGCAGTAGAGACAGGGGCGGTAGTCAGCCCCAGCATTTT; cdr3_aa: CASSRDRGGSQPQHF
v_call: TRBV27; clone_size: -; j_call: TRBJ1-2; d_call: -; cdr3_nt: TGTGCCAGCAGTTTAGCCCTAGGTAAGACTGAGGGCTACACCTTC; cdr3_aa: CASSLALGKTEGYTF
v_call: TRBV5-1; clone_size: -; j_call: TRBJ2-5; d_call: -; cdr3_nt: TGCGCCAGCAGCTTGAGGGAGACACCCGTCCAAGAGACCCAGTACTTC; cdr3_aa: CASSLRETPVQETQYF
v_call: TRBV6-2/TRBV6-3; clone_size: -; j_call: TRBJ2-7; d_call: TRBD1; cdr3_nt: TGTGCCAGCAGCCGACAGGGGCCAAGAGACGAGCAGTACTTC; cdr3_aa: CASSRQGPRDEQYF
v_call: TRBV7-2; clone_size: -; j_call: TRBJ2-3; d_call: TRBD2; cdr3_nt: TGTGCCAGCAGCTTCAACCGGGGGGGCACAGATACGCAGTATTTT; cdr3_aa: CASSFNRGGTDTQYF
v_call: TRBV15; clone_size: -; j_call: TRBJ1-2; d_call: -; cdr3_nt: TGTGCCACCTACAGCACTGGCTACACCTTC; cdr3_aa: CATYSTGYTF
v_call: TRBV3-1/TRBV3-2; clone_size: -; j_call: TRBJ2-1; d_call: -; cdr3_nt: TGTGCCAGCAGCCCCTGGGGGGACAATGAGCAGTTCTTC; cdr3_aa: CASSPWGDNEQFF
v_call: TRBV2; clone_size: -; j_call: TRBJ1-4; d_call: -; cdr3_nt: TGTGCCAGCAACAAAATGGGGGGTTCAGATGAAAAACTGTTTTTT; cdr3_aa: CASNKMGGSDEKLFF
v_call: TRBV7-3; clone_size: -; j_call: TRBJ2-1; d_call: TRBD2; cdr3_nt: TGTGCCAGCAGCCAGACTAGCCGATCCTACAATGAGCAGTTCTTC; cdr3_aa: CASSQTSRSYNEQFF
v_call: TRBV11-2; clone_size: -; j_call: TRBJ2-3; d_call: -; cdr3_nt: TGTGCCAGCCAAAGCTTAGAATCCACAGATACGCAGTATTTT; cdr3_aa: CASQSLESTDTQYF
v_call: TRBV7-9; clone_size: once; j_call: TRBJ2-1; d_call: -; cdr3_nt: TGTGCCAGCAGCTTACCTGGGGCTCCTGAAAATGAGCAGTTCTTC; cdr3_aa: CASSLPGAPENEQFF
v_call: TRBV7-9; clone_size: -; j_call: TRBJ1-6; d_call: TRBD1; cdr3_nt: TGTGCCAGCAGCCTCCGGGACAGGGTTTCACCCCTCCACTTT; cdr3_aa: CASSLRDRVSPLHF
v_call: TRBV5-1; clone_size: once; j_call: TRBJ2-7; d_call: TRBD1; cdr3_nt: TGCGCCAGCAGCCAAAGACCAGGGGGCCCAAGGAGCGAGCAGTACTTC; cdr3_aa: CASSQRPGGPRSEQYF
v_call: TRBV18; clone_size: -; j_call: TRBJ1-3; d_call: -; cdr3_nt: TGTGCCAGCTCACCACGGGCTGACTCTGGAAACACCATATATTTT; cdr3_aa: CASSPRADSGNTIYF
v_call: TRBV28; clone_size: -; j_call: TRBJ2-7; d_call: TRBD2; cdr3_nt: TGTGCCAGCAGCCGACTGGGAGGGAGGAACGAGCAGTACTTC; cdr3_aa: CASSRLGGRNEQYF
v_call: TRBV19; clone_size: -; j_call: TRBJ2-5; d_call: -; cdr3_nt: TGTGCCAGTAGTACAGGCGAGACCCAGTACTTC; cdr3_aa: CASSTGETQYF
v_call: TRBV9; clone_size: -; j_call: TRBJ2-2; d_call: -; cdr3_nt: TGTGCCAGCAGCGTCGGGTTTTCGGGCACCGGGGAGCTGTTTTTT; cdr3_aa: CASSVGFSGTGELFF
v_call: TRBV6-2/TRBV6-3; clone_size: -; j_call: TRBJ1-4; d_call: -; cdr3_nt: TGTGCCAGCAGTTACATCGCAACTAATGAAAAACTGTTTTTT; cdr3_aa: CASSYIATNEKLFF
v_call: TRBV19; clone_size: many; j_call: TRBJ1-2; d_call: -; cdr3_nt: TGTGCCAGTAGTATAGAGACAGACCTCTATGGCTACACCTTC; cdr3_aa: CASSIETDLYGYTF
v_call: TRBV19; clone_size: -; j_call: TRBJ1-1; d_call: -; cdr3_nt: TGTGCCAGTAGTGCGGGATACACTGAAGCTTTCTTT; cdr3_aa: CASSAGYTEAFF
v_call: TRBV30; clone_size: -; j_call: TRBJ2-7; d_call: -; cdr3_nt: TGTGCCTGGAGTGTAGCCGTTGGGCAGTACTTC; cdr3_aa: CAWSVAVGQYF
v_call: TRBV7-9; clone_size: -; j_call: TRBJ2-1; d_call: TRBD1; cdr3_nt: TGTGCCATCAACTCCAGGGGGACAGGGAACCACAATGAGCAGTTCTTC; cdr3_aa: CAINSRGTGNHNEQFF